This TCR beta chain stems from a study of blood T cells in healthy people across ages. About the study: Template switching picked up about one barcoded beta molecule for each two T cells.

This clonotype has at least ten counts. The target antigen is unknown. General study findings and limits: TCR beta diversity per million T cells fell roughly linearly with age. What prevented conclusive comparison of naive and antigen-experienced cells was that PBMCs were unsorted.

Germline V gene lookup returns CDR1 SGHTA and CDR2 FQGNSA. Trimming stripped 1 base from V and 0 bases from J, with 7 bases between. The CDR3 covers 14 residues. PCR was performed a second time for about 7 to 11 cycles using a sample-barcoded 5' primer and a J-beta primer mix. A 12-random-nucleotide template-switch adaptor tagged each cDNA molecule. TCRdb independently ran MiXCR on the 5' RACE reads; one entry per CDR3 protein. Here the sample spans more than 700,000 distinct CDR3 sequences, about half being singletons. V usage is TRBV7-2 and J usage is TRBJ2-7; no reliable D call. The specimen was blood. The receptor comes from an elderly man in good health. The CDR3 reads CASSLDRYSYEQYF. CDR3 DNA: TGTGCCAGCAGCTTAGATCGATACTCCTACGAGCAGTACTTC.